This T cell receptor (beta chain) was sequenced in a study of radiotherapy plus CTLA-4 blockade in lung cancer. On the study more broadly: Among enrolled patients, roughly 17% responded and 31% achieved disease control.

Trimming took 5 bases from V and 3 from J, leaving 11 bases between them. CDR1 SGHTA and CDR2 FQGNSA come from the germline V gene. This CDR3 contains 14 residues. Study-level points and caveats: Once radiotherapy plus ipilimumab had been given, TCR clones derived from tumor expanded in blood. Interferon-beta and early blood T cell clone dynamics reportedly predicted response best.

For this clone: Its specificity is unknown.

Enrolled patients, whose metastatic non-small-cell lung cancer was chemo-refractory, received focal radiation plus CTLA-4 blockade with ipilimumab. Only in-frame clones appear in the TCRdb table, and some are missing; sequencing was by immunoSEQ multiplex PCR. Here the sample spans roughly 32,000 clones, over 75% being singletons. The J gene is TRBJ2-1, the V gene TRBV7-2, with D possibly matching TRBD2 (6 bases). The source material was peripheral blood, sampled from a patient treated with radiotherapy plus ipilimumab. The source is a human donor with non-small cell lung cancer that progressed on radiotherapy plus ipilimumab. The CDR3 here is CASSPSGGYNEQFF. The CDR3 DNA reads TGTGCCAGCAGCCCATCCGGGGGCTACAATGAGCAGTTCTTC. The full variable domain, with the rest looked up from reference TRBV7-2 and TRBJ2-1, is GAGVSQSPSNKVTEKGKDVELRCDPISGHTALYWYRQSLGQGLEFLIYFQGNSAPDKSGLPSDRFSAERTGGSVSTLTIQRTQQEDSAVYLCASSPSGGYNEQFFGPGTRLTVL.